Following are 22 T cell receptor beta chains from one sample sequenced in a study of shared clonotypes between healthy human individuals (TCRdb year 2020). To prepare the library, the immunoSEQ multiplex PCR assay was applied. TCRdb stores this immuneACCESS table with in-frame sequences only. Part of the clones is absent; in the studies checked, under half of the shortfall reflects unresolved V genes, and no reason is known for the rest. Here the sample has nearly 500,000 clones; roughly four fifths occur a single time. The leading ten clones occupy 10% to 15% of the sample. Sequenced: PBMCs. These receptors came from a woman aged 35 to 49 in good health. Some clones in this sample may be carry-over from other donors' samples.

Only one count was recorded for this clone. V and J are TRBV6-5 and TRBJ2-1; 10 bases match TRBD2. V shed 5 bases, J shed 2 bases, and the junction held 0 bases outside the gene matches. This CDR3 region has 14 residues. Germline V gene lookup returns CDR1 MNHEY and CDR2 SVGAGI. CDR3 bases: TGTGCCAGCAGTAGCGGGAGGGCCTACAATGAGCAGTTCTTC. Its protein product is CASSSGRAYNEQFF.

This chain joins TRBV28 and TRBJ1-2, with D possibly TRBD1 on 6 matching bases. The CDR3 is made up of 12 amino acids. Germline CDR1 and CDR2: MDHEN and SYDVKM. The V end was cut by 5 bases, the J end by 7 bases, with 11 bases between. CDR3 DNA sequence: TGTGCCAGCAGTACAGGGAAGCTTGGCTACACCTTC. This encodes CASSTGKLGYTF.

J is TRBJ2-2 and V is TRBV28; D possibly corresponds to TRBD2 (5 bases). Germline V gives CDR1 MDHEN, CDR2 SYDVKM. Trimming took off 6 bases at V and 5 bases at J, with 10 bases between the two ends. The CDR3 extends over 13 amino acids. CDR3 nucleotide sequence: TGTGCCAGCAGGGTAACGGGAACCGGGGAGCTGTTTTTT. Its translation is CASRVTGTGELFF.

The V call is TRBV4-3, the J call TRBJ1-2; no firm D call. Germline V gives CDR1 LGHNA, CDR2 YSLEER. The V and J ends lost 0 bases and 2 bases respectively, with 10 bases between them. The CDR3 spans 15 residues. For the CDR3, the DNA is TGCGCCAGCAGCCAAGATTCGGGCAGGAACTATGGCTACACCTTC. Amino acid sequence: CASSQDSGRNYGYTF.

This clone was observed at least ten times. The V call is TRBV29-1, the J call TRBJ1-2; D might be TRBD1 (6 bases). This CDR3 region has 15 residues. The V gene's germline CDR1 is SQVTM and CDR2 ANQGSEA. Between the trimmed V and J ends, which lost 3 bases and 4 bases, there was a span of 18 bases. Here the CDR3 reads CSVDVARGSGYGYTF. CDR3 nucleotides: TGCAGCGTTGACGTTGCCAGGGGAAGTGGCTATGGCTACACCTTC.

The chain recombines TRBV6-5 with TRBJ2-7; 8 bases fit TRBD2. The CDR3 spans 13 residues. V lost 5 bases to trimming and J lost 2 bases; unmatched junction nucleotides: 2. In germline, CDR1 is MNHEY, CDR2 SVGAGI. The CDR3 region is CASSRAGAYEQYF. As DNA, the CDR3 is TGTGCCAGCAGTCGAGCGGGGGCCTACGAGCAGTACTTC.

This clone was observed a few times. CDR3 sequence (DNA): TGTGCCAGCAGCCAAGTGGGGGAAGAGCAGTTCTTC. Amino acids: CASSQVGEEQFF. V usage is TRBV4-2 and J usage is TRBJ2-1; D is tentatively TRBD1 or TRBD2 (5 bases each). The CDR3 sequence is 12 residues long. The germline V gene has CDR1 LGHNA and CDR2 YNFKEQ. V was pared by 1 base and J by 10 bases, with 8 bases between.

The chain recombines TRBV7-3 with TRBJ2-6; 10 bases map to TRBD2. Trimming took 2 bases from V and 0 from J; bases not matched to a gene: 4. The CDR3 covers 18 residues. The germline gives CDR1 SGHTA, CDR2 FQGTGA. The CDR3 spells CASSLLLAGTSGANVLTF. The DNA for the CDR3 is TGTGCCAGCAGCTTATTACTAGCGGGGACCTCTGGGGCCAACGTCCTGACTTTC.

The chain combines TRBV11-2 with TRBJ2-4; D is undetermined. This CDR3 has 14 amino acids. The germline CDR1 and CDR2 sequences are SGHAT and FQNNGV. V lost 0 bases, J lost 13 bases, and 16 bases lay in between. CDR3: CASSLDWQAAGQYF. The CDR3 nucleotides are TGTGCCAGCAGCTTAGATTGGCAGGCGGCAGGACAGTACTTC.

The rearrangement joins TRBV7-9 to TRBJ2-2; D is uncertain. CDR1 and CDR2 (germline): SEHNR, FQNEAQ (reference sequence). This CDR3 has 13 residues. V shed 3 bases and J shed 7 bases, with 9 bases lying between them. The CDR3 loop reads CASSFPMSGELFF. The CDR3 bases are TGTGCCAGCAGCTTTCCAATGAGCGGGGAGCTGTTTTTT.

As to this clone: Other DNA sequences in the sample encode the same CDR3. This sequence joins TRBV19 and TRBJ1-5; D is uncertain. Looked up from germline, CDR1 is LNHDA and CDR2 is SQIVND (reference sequence). The CDR3 runs 12 residues. With 1 base removed from V and 4 bases from J, the gap between germline ends came to 2 bases. CDR3 sequence: CASSIGNQPQHF. In DNA form, the CDR3 reads TGTGCCAGTAGTATAGGAAATCAGCCCCAGCATTTT. The full variable domain, in which reference TRBV19 and TRBJ1-5 provide the parts outside the CDR3, is DGGITQSPKYLFRKEGQNVTLSCEQNLNHDAMYWYRQDPGQGLRLIYYSQIVNDFQKGDIAEGYSVSREKKESFPLTVTSAQKNPTAFYLCASSIGNQPQHFGDGTRLSIL.

V usage is TRBV7-2 and J usage is TRBJ2-7; D possibly corresponds to TRBD1 (6 bases). This CDR3 is 16 amino acids long. The ends were cut back, 5 bases at V and 2 bases at J, with 19 bases in the middle. Germline V gives CDR1 SGHTA, CDR2 FQGNSA. The CDR3 loop is CASSATQGRIPYEQYF. CDR3 sequence (DNA): TGTGCCAGCAGCGCCACGCAGGGGCGAATTCCCTACGAGCAGTACTTC.

The chain uses TRBV7-2 and TRBJ2-1, with TRBD2 matching 11 bases. Germline V gene lookup returns CDR1 SGHTA and CDR2 FQGNSA. The V gene end was trimmed by 5 bases and the J gene end by 6 bases; junction bases not matched to a gene: 9. The CDR3 has 16 amino acids. The CDR3: CASSLLLAGAPNEQFF. As DNA, the CDR3 is TGTGCCAGCAGCCTCCTACTAGCGGGAGCACCCAATGAGCAGTTCTTC.

This rearrangement joins TRBV28 to TRBJ2-2; TRBD2 agrees at 8 bases. Germline lookup yields CDR1 MDHEN and CDR2 SYDVKM. The CDR3 loop spans 15 amino acids. The J segment lost 5 bases and the V segment lost 2 bases, leaving 4 bases of the junction unmatched. The CDR3: CASSLTGGFTGELFF. In nucleotides, the CDR3 is TGTGCCAGCAGTTTAACGGGAGGGTTTACCGGGGAGCTGTTTTTT.

The CDR3 bases are TGTGCCAGCAGCTTAGTAGCGAGCCCGTACACAGATACGCAGTATTTT. It is translated as CASSLVASPYTDTQYF. The J gene is TRBJ2-3, the V gene TRBV7-9; D possibly corresponds to TRBD2 (5 bases). This CDR3 has 16 residues. Germline loops: CDR1 SEHNR, CDR2 FQNEAQ (reference sequence). Trimming shortened V by 1 base and J by 2 bases, and 13 bases separated the two germline ends.

DNA for the CDR3: TGTGCCAGCAGCCCGGGTGAGACCCAGTACTTC. It specifies CASSPGETQYF. V gene TRBV11-2 combines with J gene TRBJ2-5; no reliable D call. Germline CDR1 is SGHAT and CDR2 is FQNNGV. Trimming removed 5 bases from V and 5 bases from J, with 6 bases in between. The CDR3 consists of 11 residues.

The chain carries TRBV15 and TRBJ2-7; 9 bases are shared with TRBD2. V was clipped by 6 bases and J by 7 bases; unmatched bases: 10. The CDR3 covers 14 residues. The germline gives CDR1 LNHNV, CDR2 YYDKDF (reference sequence). CDR3: CATRRSGRMDEQYF. The CDR3, as DNA: TGTGCCACCAGGCGTAGCGGGAGAATGGATGAGCAGTACTTC.

To note about this clone: One end of the junction varies from germline; a read error may be responsible. The V and J genes are TRBV11-2 and TRBJ2-7, with 10 bases lining up with TRBD1. Germline-derived CDR1 and CDR2 are SGHAT and FQNNGV. The CDR3 extends over 13 amino acids. This CDR3 is CASSRVLTGGGTF. The CDR3 bases are TGTGCCAGCAGCCGGGTTCTGACAGGGGGCGGTACGTTC. Drawing the rest from reference TRBV11-2 and TRBJ2-7, the complete variable domain is EAGVAQSPRYKIIEKRQSVAFWCNPISGHATLYWYQQILGQGPKLLIQFQNNGVVDDSQLPKDRFSAERLKGVDSTLKIQPAKLEDSAVYLCASSRVLTGGGTFGPGTRLTVT.

The chain has TRBV7-3 and TRBJ2-7; D unresolved. Trimming shortened V by 1 base and J by 2 bases, and 9 bases separated the two germline ends. CDR3 length: 14 amino acids. The germline V gene encodes CDR1 SGHTA and CDR2 FQGTGA. CDR3 sequence (DNA): TGTGCCAGCAGCTTAAATGCAGGCGCCTACGAGCAGTACTTC. Its protein product is CASSLNAGAYEQYF.

This chain joins TRBV27 and TRBJ1-1, with D hard to call. With 8 bases removed from V and 1 base from J, the gap between germline ends came to 11 bases. The germline V gene has CDR1 MNHEY and CDR2 SMNVEV (reference sequence). This CDR3 has 13 amino acids. The CDR3 here is CASSTMENTEAFF. The CDR3 DNA reads as TGTGCCAGCTCAACGATGGAGAACACTGAAGCTTTCTTT.

Regarding this clone: This specimen includes other DNA sequences encoding the same CDR3. CDR3 region: CASSSPGQGAYEQYF. The CDR3 bases are TGTGCCAGCAGTTCTCCGGGACAGGGGGCTTACGAGCAGTACTTC. This sequence joins TRBV6-5 and TRBJ2-7; TRBD1 agrees at 12 bases. The V gene's germline CDR1 is MNHEY and CDR2 SVGAGI. The CDR3 has 15 residues. The J segment lost 4 bases and the V segment lost 4 bases, leaving 5 bases of the junction unmatched.

V gene TRBV7-2 combines with J gene TRBJ1-2, with 8 bases lining up with TRBD1. This CDR3 comprises 13 residues. Trimming took 4 bases from V and 7 from J; bases not matched to a gene: 5. From germline, CDR1 is SGHTA and CDR2 FQGNSA. The CDR3 bases are TGTGCCAGCAGCTCAGTCAGGGGGCTTGGCTACACCTTC. Translating gives CASSSVRGLGYTF.